The source of this T cell receptor (beta chain) is a study of blood T cell repertoires in COVID-19. On the study more broadly: The study drew acute and convalescent COVID-19 samples from the United States, Italy and Spain. PBMCs, B-cell-depleted T cells, or T cells were the source of the cDNA or gDNA that made up the material.

V lost 0 bases and J 5 bases, leaving 7 bases between the germline ends. Per the germline V gene, CDR1 is LGHDT and CDR2 is YNNKEL (reference sequence). CDR3 length equals 14 residues. In the original workflow: By means of reference gene primer amplification, nucleated cell counts were estimated. Using immunoSEQ multiplex PCR, the repertoire was profiled, and TCRdb retains in-frame clones only, with some absent. That table furnishes V, J and clone size, whereas the DNA furnished D and trimming. This table has 80,000 to 100,000 clones, roughly nine tenths appearing once. The rearrangement uses TRBV3-1 (or the pseudogene TRBV3-2) and TRBJ2-2; D is uncertain. The sequence was collected from a man between 65 and 79 years old with acute or convalescent COVID-19. Sequencing used peripheral blood. CDR3 residues: CASSQDRLTGELFF. The CDR3 region has the DNA TGTGCCAGCAGCCAAGACAGATTAACCGGGGAGCTGTTTTTT.